Listed below are T cell receptor beta chains from one sample, sequenced in a study of blood T cells in healthy people across ages. One entry per CDR3 protein, called by TCRdb with MiXCR from the 5' RACE reads. The sample consists of hundreds of thousands of distinct CDR3 sequences, nearly 60% of them appearing once. The sequenced sample was blood. These receptors were obtained from a man aged 25 to 45 in good health. The CDR3 runs from the conserved cysteine through the conserved F or W. Fields, in order: V gene, J gene, CDR3 protein.

V: TRBV6-2/TRBV6-3
J: TRBJ1-1
CDR3: CASSYPPGLGTEAFF

V: TRBV20-1
J: TRBJ2-3
CDR3: CSGGTGLAETQYF

V: TRBV21-1
J: TRBJ2-1
CDR3: CATVDQNDEQFF

V: TRBV20-1
J: TRBJ2-1
CDR3: CSARPRGARYNEQFF

V: TRBV20-1
J: TRBJ1-2
CDR3: CSAPGQGAGGYTF

V: TRBV10-3
J: TRBJ2-1
CDR3: CAIRTSVEQFF

V: TRBV6-5
J: TRBJ1-2
CDR3: CASSYFANYGYTF

V: TRBV7-3
J: TRBJ2-4
CDR3: CASSLNSGPYEQYF

V: TRBV29-1
J: -
CDR3: CSVGTGGSSYEQYF

V: TRBV4-1
J: TRBJ2-1
CDR3: CASSRTSDGSYNEQFF

V: TRBV29-1
J: TRBJ2-7
CDR3: CSGTSLAGGTYEQYF

V: TRBV2
J: TRBJ2-2
CDR3: CASRGLATTGELFF

V: TRBV5-1
J: TRBJ2-7
CDR3: CAGSPSIAGTYEQYF

V: TRBV28
J: TRBJ2-7
CDR3: CASSLRQVDEQYF

V: TRBV20-1
J: TRBJ2-6
CDR3: CSARGAGANVLTF

V: TRBV5-6
J: TRBJ2-7
CDR3: CASSFGVLRDEQYF

V: TRBV4-2
J: TRBJ2-5
CDR3: CASSQELWSLETQYF

V: TRBV7-2
J: TRBJ2-2
CDR3: CASSFGQGANTGELFF

V: TRBV7-2
J: TRBJ2-3
CDR3: CASSKNGQGNTDTQYF

V: TRBV11-2
J: TRBJ1-4
CDR3: CASSPMGQEKLFF

V: TRBV29-1
J: TRBJ2-1
CDR3: CSVQLVRHEQFF

V: TRBV6-2/TRBV6-3
J: TRBJ2-7
CDR3: CASSSPPGRKYEQYF

V: TRBV2
J: TRBJ2-1
CDR3: CASQDREYNEQFF

V: TRBV7-2
J: TRBJ2-1
CDR3: CASSPWLGQGNNEQFF

V: TRBV5-6
J: TRBJ1-2
CDR3: CASSKHSTGGYGYTF

V: TRBV7-9
J: TRBJ1-4
CDR3: CASSLDGYGEKLFF

V: TRBV10-3
J: TRBJ2-1
CDR3: CATAGASSYNEQFF

V: TRBV7-2
J: TRBJ1-1
CDR3: CASSSQGGGRSEAFF

V: TRBV4-3
J: TRBJ2-7
CDR3: CASSQDRPAYEQYF

V: TRBV4-2
J: TRBJ2-5
CDR3: CASSQPWEPNGETQYF

V: TRBV14
J: TRBJ2-2
CDR3: CASSQLDYRLTGELFF

V: TRBV20-1
J: TRBJ2-5
CDR3: CSASIAGFGETQYF

V: TRBV9
J: TRBJ2-7
CDR3: CASSVGSGGSSYEQYF

V: TRBV20-1
J: TRBJ2-1
CDR3: CSARDPNKYEQFF

V: TRBV12-3/TRBV12-4
J: TRBJ2-3
CDR3: CASRGIRDGTDTQYF

V: TRBV7-2
J: TRBJ2-5
CDR3: CASSLSSSGVFGTQYF

V: TRBV7-2
J: TRBJ1-1
CDR3: CASSRQWNTEAFF

V: TRBV6-1
J: TRBJ1-2
CDR3: CASSASTGSGGYTF

V: TRBV6-5
J: TRBJ2-7
CDR3: CASSYSSLGTYEQYF

V: TRBV5-1
J: TRBJ2-7
CDR3: CASSPGPQTYEQYF

V: TRBV6-2/TRBV6-3
J: TRBJ2-7
CDR3: CASSDPTSGYEQYF

V: TRBV10-3
J: TRBJ2-1
CDR3: CATNSGRVYNEQFF

V: TRBV7-9
J: TRBJ2-2
CDR3: CASSFEWGNTGTGELFF

V: TRBV4-2
J: TRBJ1-2
CDR3: CASSRTTGTANNYGYTF

V: TRBV6-2/TRBV6-3
J: TRBJ2-1
CDR3: CASSFANRGYNEQFF

V: TRBV28
J: -
CDR3: CASTGQGITYEQYF

V: TRBV12-3/TRBV12-4
J: TRBJ2-3
CDR3: CASHKRTSTDTQYF

V: TRBV4-3
J: TRBJ2-6
CDR3: CASSQGHLSGANVLTF

V: TRBV6-6
J: TRBJ2-1
CDR3: CASNLGWSEQFF

V: TRBV6-1
J: TRBJ2-1
CDR3: CASSERVAGGRSYNEQFF

V: TRBV12-3/TRBV12-4
J: TRBJ2-2
CDR3: CASASGVEPPSGELFF

V: TRBV20-1
J: TRBJ2-1
CDR3: CSALQGNEQFF